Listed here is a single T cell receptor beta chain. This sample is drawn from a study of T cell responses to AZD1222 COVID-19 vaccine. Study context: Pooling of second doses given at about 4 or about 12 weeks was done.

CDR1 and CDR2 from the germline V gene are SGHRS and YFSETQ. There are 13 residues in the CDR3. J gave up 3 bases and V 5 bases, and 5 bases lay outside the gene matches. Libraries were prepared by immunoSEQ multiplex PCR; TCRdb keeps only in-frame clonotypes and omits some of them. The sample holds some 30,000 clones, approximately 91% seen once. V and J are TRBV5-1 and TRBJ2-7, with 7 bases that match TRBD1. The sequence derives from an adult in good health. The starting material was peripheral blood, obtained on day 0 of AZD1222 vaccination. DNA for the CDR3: TGCGCCAGCAGTCCTAGGACAGGCTACGAGCAGTACTTC. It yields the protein CASSPRTGYEQYF.